This T cell receptor beta chain was identified during a study of blood T cell repertoires in COVID-19. Study in general: Acute-phase and convalescent COVID-19 samples originated in the United States, Italy and Spain. Nucleic acid was either cDNA or gDNA, and it came from T cells, B-cell-depleted T cells, or PBMCs.

This CDR3 contains 14 residues. The germline V gene has CDR1 SGDLS and CDR2 YYNGEE. Trimming stripped 10 bases from V and 7 bases from J, with 18 bases between. The data were produced by immunoSEQ multiplex PCR, yet TCRdb's version contains in-frame clones alone and is incomplete. This sample has 100,000 to 150,000 clones; roughly 80% occur once, and the top ten carry roughly 7.9%. The clonotype originates from a human donor in a cohort sampled during active COVID-19. The rearrangement uses TRBV9 and TRBJ1-6; possibly TRBD1 for D (6 bases). Sequencing was performed on peripheral blood. The CDR3 DNA is TGTGCCGCCTCCAGAGGACAGCTCAATTCACCCCTCCACTTT. Translating it yields CAASRGQLNSPLHF.